This T cell receptor beta chain is from a study of cytomegalovirus exposure and HLA in healthy donors (dated by TCRdb to about 2017). At the level of the whole study: In an earlier analysis of 550 to 750 of the donors, 276 Gb of sequence data and approximately 100 million unique TCR beta sequences from about 179 million T cells were reported. Roughly five DR-DQ haplotypes were handled as single units for association and clustering because linkage in the cohort was strong. Of the roughly 400 genotyped donors, around 81% fell in the genetic ancestry cluster associated with self-reported Caucasian donors. Using immunosequencing, the study profiled T cell repertoires from 500 to 800 subjects and related those repertoires to cytomegalovirus serostatus. To predict cytomegalovirus infection status, the study brought together high-throughput TCR immunosequencing, statistical association of individual TCRs with disease status, and machine learning. An early release covering just under 650 HLA-typed donors comprised approximately 300 gigabases of sequencing data and tens of millions of unique TCR sequences. Typing coverage differed by locus: A, B, C, DRB1 and DQB1 were typed in about 620-640 donors, DQA1 in roughly 510, DPA1 in 600 to 610, and DPB1 in 472. On average, 235,054 unique TCR beta nucleotide sequences were sequenced per donor among 398 genotyped donors of the cohort, with roughly 19% of those sequences being non-productive. The study aimed to test whether signatures of past pathogen exposure could be identified by cataloging public T cell receptors. HLA typing included class I and class II loci at four-digit resolution. In an earlier analysis of a few hundred of the donors, high-throughput TCR beta sequencing was used to judge whether each TCR beta V gene segment behaved as functional or pseudogenic. Alongside the repertoire data, information on donor age, sex, ethnicity and CMV serostatus was compiled. Along with the 666-subject first cohort, a separate validation cohort of over a hundred different subjects was used. Rather than drawing on any new phenotypic data, the later analysis identified candidate immune exposures from TCR beta sequences and the way those sequences occurred across donors. A later genetic analysis used genome-wide SNP genotypes for about 55% of the 666 donors, treating that subset as a discovery cohort. In a later analysis, previously published TCR beta repertoires from 600 to 850 donors were re-analyzed and high-resolution HLA genotyping was added so that TCR occurrence patterns could be studied. All discovery cohort repertoires had been generated using a single sequencing platform.

The paper as a whole reports these results and caveats: Only TCR beta chains were sequenced in this cohort, and the absence of alpha or paired-chain data limited detectable features. An earlier analysis of roughly 570 of the donors showed that most TCR beta V segments appeared in productive rearrangements either about 87% or about 30% of the time, which broadly matched IMGT annotations. A further reported finding was that TCR beta sequences accurately predicted the HLA-A and HLA-B alleles for most subjects in the first cohort. Linkage disequilibrium might explain the correlated functional status among segregating V segments, but an unknown experimental factor could not be ruled out. A total of around 150 TCR beta chains were listed by the study as associated with cytomegalovirus. Presence/absence analyses assumed roughly uniform sequencing depth across donors, an assumption that may not hold. Assigning TCR associations to individual alleles was difficult when HLA alleles, especially DR and DQ, strongly co-occurred. In a later analysis, some 18,000 TCR beta sequences were associated with specific HLA alleles at a false discovery rate of 0.05. The earlier analysis of approximately 590 of the donors excluded seventeen rarely observed V segments, including chromosome 9 orphons, because counts were too low. A later genetic analysis reported fewer N-insertions in productive TCRs among donors in an Asian-associated ancestry cluster than the roughly 690-donor mean. A later analysis found that HLA-associated TCR beta chains were more clonally expanded and had lower generation probabilities than equally common non-associated chains. According to a later analysis, most CMV-associated TCR beta chains appeared to be HLA-restricted, and the HLA associations seemed to be driven largely by CMV exposure. Some IMGT-functional V segments, including TRBV6-2 and TRBV6-3, could not be told apart with the 87-base-pair reads, so those segments were excluded. CMV serostatus was the only immune exposure information available for the cohort. The classifier was reported to diagnose cytomegalovirus status with high specificity and sensitivity in both the original cohort and the validation cohort. Three of the identified cytomegalovirus-associated TCR beta chains were confirmed in vitro to be specific for cytomegalovirus antigens. The sequencing pipeline was judged likely to have produced a cluster of highly shared sequence variants as a technical artifact. In a later analysis, the rate of TCR association differed among HLA loci, with DRB1 alleles having the most associated TCRs and HLA-C alleles having the fewest. An association between a missense DCLRE1C variant and V-gene and J-gene trimming of TCR beta chains was found in a later genetic analysis and replicated in an independent cohort. It was suggested by the authors that the approach could potentially be generalized to other disease states and immunological phenotypes. While some public TCRs were present in many individuals, most TCR sequences turned up only very rarely across donors. According to a later analysis, parvovirus B19, influenza, CMV and Epstein-Barr virus appeared linked to several top co-occurrence clusters. Because HLA typing was unavailable for some donors at each locus, only the typed subset was used in association tests.

The cohort was made up of around 720 healthy bone marrow donors. At the time of sampling, every cohort member was nominally healthy, though immune exposures that went unrecorded were likely present. The donor was CMV seropositive and was included in the group of some 290 seropositive cohort members. Each donor provided a peripheral blood sample, and peripheral blood mononuclear cells were used for TCR beta sequencing. Genomic DNA was extracted from the blood cell samples with the Qiagen DNeasy Blood Extraction Kit. The CDR3 measures 15 amino acids from cysteine to phenylalanine. The entry retains the CDR3 DNA only, 45 bases that are in frame from base 1. The V end loses 2 bases and the J end loses 0 bases, and a stretch of 7 bases separates them. Taken from the germline V gene (reference sequence), the CDR1 and CDR2 loops are SEHNR and FQNEAQ. The protocol used for the library was the immunoSEQ multiplex PCR assay. The multiplex PCR relied on a mix of 60 forward primers for TCR Vbeta segments and 13 reverse primers for TCR Jbeta segments. The CDR3 region of rearranged TCR beta genes was amplified from genomic DNA by a multiplex PCR assay. The Illumina HiSeq System was used to sequence the amplified TCR beta libraries as 87-base-pair reads. The study's processing was this. A later analysis counted about 76 million unique TCR beta chains across the approximately 700 repertoires, and 10 million to 11 million of these chains were shared by at least two donors. A nearest-neighbor algorithm error-corrected the raw reads and collapsed the reads into unique sequences, merging closely related sequences to remove PCR and sequencing errors. Alignment of CDR3 sequences to IMGT reference sequences was used to assign V, D and J gene segments. For a sequence to be retained, a match of at least six nucleotides was required to both a V gene segment and a J gene segment. A rearrangement was called productive if the CDR3 had no stop codons and remained in frame with V and J, and every other rearrangement was called non-productive. Following IMGT convention, CDR3 was defined as the stretch from the second conserved V-encoded cysteine to the conserved J-encoded phenylalanine. The earlier analysis of 500 to 600 of the donors excluded sequences that lacked an unambiguous match to a single V gene segment. In an earlier analysis of 450 to 750 of the donors, a V segment was called functional when productive rearrangements were above 56.7%, and segregating when the standard deviation between donors exceeded 5%. To diagnose cytomegalovirus status from the catalog of TCR beta chain sequences, a statistical classification framework was built. In a later analysis, TCR nucleotide sequences were compared against IMGT/GENE-DB human TR gene sequences so that V and J genes could be assigned. Using the TCRdist pipeline, a later analysis assigned CDR3 sequences along with most-parsimonious VDJ recombination scenarios. A later analysis defined each TCR beta chain by its CDR3 amino acid sequence plus V-gene family, and excluded reads lacking a unique V-gene family. As a way to deal with suspected cross-contamination and a sequencing artifact, a later analysis dropped 500 to 700 nucleotide sequences that were highly shared and had low generation probability. For each public chain, a later analysis derived a clonal expansion index from normalized ranks of inferred template counts within each repertoire. A later analysis computed generation probabilities with a VDJ recombination model fitted to out-of-frame rearrangements, and checked the results against IGoR. A later analysis scored TCR-TCR, TCR-HLA and TCR-CMV co-occurrence with hypergeometric tests, applying a repertoire-size bias correction to TCR pairs. In a later analysis, false discovery rates were estimated by permuting HLA or CMV assignments 20 times. In a later analysis, co-occurring TCRs were grouped using DBSCAN, and TCRdist sequence similarity was added for clustering within HLA-allele-positive subsets. Co-occurrence clustering excluded repertoires with fewer than 30,000 or more than 120,000 public chains, plus five with anomalous nucleotide sharing. TCRdb provides this immuneACCESS table in a form limited to in-frame rearrangements. Some clones are lacking; in checked studies, under half of them reflect an unresolved V gene, and why the rest are absent is not known. The V and J calls and clone size are taken from that table; D and trimming were inferred from the DNA. This sample is represented by 200,000 or so clones; roughly 76% of them were singletons. Roughly 6% of the sample is in the top ten clones.

Concerning this clone: The antigen this receptor binds is unknown. It has no much larger one-base neighbor in the sample; base qualities were not kept.

Sequencing was performed on PBMCs. The sequence came from a man aged 40-49 years in good health and CMV-seropositive. The rearranged chain carries TRBV7-9 and TRBJ1-4, with an unclear D gene assignment. CDR3 protein: CASSLSVSTNEKLFF. At the DNA level, the sequence is TGTGCCAGCAGCTTATCCGTCTCAACTAATGAAAAACTGTTTTTT. Here the CDR3 is joined to the reference TRBV7-9 and TRBJ1-4 genes, and the full variable domain is: DTGVSQNPRHKITKRGQNVTFRCDPISEHNRLYWYRQTLGQGPEFLTYFQNEAQLEKSRLLSDRFSAERPKGSFSTLEIQRTEQGDSAMYLCASSLSVSTNEKLFFGSGTQLSVL.